Listed below are T cell receptor beta chains from one sample, sequenced in a study of blood T cell repertoires in COVID-19. Assay used: immunoSEQ multiplex PCR; TCRdb lists only in-frame clones, some missing. The repertoire holds some 78,000 clones, with almost 90% as singletons. Sequencing was done on a sample of peripheral blood. Every receptor here comes from a woman of 80 years or more with active or convalescent COVID-19. Both conserved end residues are part of each CDR3. The D gene is left open where the match is weak. Only part of the rows carry a size: once, few, many, or a class if the clone is expanded.

j_gene | d_gene | len | v_gene | abundance | CDR3nt | CDR3aa
TRBJ1-5 | - | 18 | TRBV5-6 | - | TGTGCCAGCAGCTTGTGGGCCGTGAGCTTTGGGGCCCCACAGCCCCAGCATTTT | CASSLWAVSFGAPQPQHF
TRBJ1-3 | - | 14 | TRBV19 | - | TGTGCCAGTAGTATACAAGGGGCTGGAAACACCATATATTTT | CASSIQGAGNTIYF
TRBJ1-4 | TRBD1 | 14 | TRBV4-3 | once | TGCGCCAGCAGCCGGACAGGGTCTGGGGAAAAACTGTTTTTT | CASSRTGSGEKLFF
TRBJ1-5 | TRBD1 | 14 | TRBV6-6 | - | TGTGCCAGCAGCCAGGGACAGAGCAATCAGCCCCAGCATTTT | CASSQGQSNQPQHF
TRBJ2-3 | TRBD2 | 16 | TRBV3-1/TRBV3-2 | - | TGTGCCAGCAGCCCTCTAGCGGGAGGGCCCGAGGATACGCAGTATTTT | CASSPLAGGPEDTQYF
TRBJ1-2 | TRBD1 | 15 | TRBV2 | - | TGTGCCAGCAGCAGAGGCCTCGGGACAGCCAAGGGCTACACCTTC | CASSRGLGTAKGYTF
TRBJ2-2 | TRBD1 | 17 | TRBV27 | - | TGTGCCAGCAAGGACCGGGCAGGGGGCTTGAACACCGGGGAGCTGTTTTTT | CASKDRAGGLNTGELFF
TRBJ2-1 | - | 19 | TRBV15 | - | TGTGCCACCAGCAGAGATTTGGTAACTAGCCCTCGTTCCTACAATGAGCAGTTCTTC | CATSRDLVTSPRSYNEQFF
TRBJ2-7 | TRBD2 | 12 | TRBV18 | - | TGTGCCAGCTCACCCGGGGGGTTCGAGCAGTACTTC | CASSPGGFEQYF
TRBJ2-2 | - | 15 | TRBV10-3 | - | TGTGCCATCAGTGAGTCCACAGGGTCGGGCGGGGAGCTGTTTTTT | CAISESTGSGGELFF
TRBJ2-6 | - | 15 | TRBV5-6 | - | TGTGCCAGCAGTGTAGGGGTCTCTGGGGCCAACGTCCTGACTTTC | CASSVGVSGANVLTF
TRBJ1-4 | TRBD1 | 17 | TRBV15 | - | TGTGCCACCAGCAGAGATCGAGGGGGACAGGGGGATGAAAAACTGTTTTTT | CATSRDRGGQGDEKLFF
TRBJ2-7 | TRBD1 | 18 | TRBV29-1 | - | TGCAGCGCCCCCCCGGGGATTCCCAGAGGACAGGGTGCCTACGAGCAGTACTTC | CSAPPGIPRGQGAYEQYF
TRBJ2-3 | - | 17 | TRBV6-1 | - | TGTGCCAGCAGTGCCCTAACAGGGAAAATTAACACAGATACGCAGTATTTT | CASSALTGKINTDTQYF
TRBJ2-3 | - | 15 | TRBV7-2 | - | TGTGCCAGCAGCTTAGTTGGAGCGGCCTGGGATACGCAGTATTTT | CASSLVGAAWDTQYF
TRBJ2-7 | - | 15 | TRBV6-1 | - | TGTGCCAGCAGTGAAGTGGGCCAGGGTGCTTACGAGCAGTACTTC | CASSEVGQGAYEQYF
TRBJ1-4 | - | 18 | TRBV28 | - | TGTGCCAGCAGTCTCCCTGCGGGGGCTGGAGCAACTAATGAAAAACTGTTTTTT | CASSLPAGAGATNEKLFF
TRBJ1-2 | - | 16 | TRBV7-2 | - | TGTGCCAGCAGCTTAGGCCCAGGTCGGGGGAACTATGGCTACACCTTC | CASSLGPGRGNYGYTF
TRBJ1-5 | TRBD1 | 13 | TRBV6-6 | - | TGTGCCAGCAGCCAAACAGGGGATCAGCCCCAGCATTTT | CASSQTGDQPQHF
TRBJ1-1 | - | 13 | TRBV2 | - | TGTGCCAGCAGTGGAGCAGCGAACACTGAAGCTTTCTTT | CASSGAANTEAFF
TRBJ2-3 | TRBD2 | 15 | TRBV11-2 | - | TGTGCCAGCAGCCCGGGACTAGCGATAACAGATACGCAGTATTTT | CASSPGLAITDTQYF
TRBJ2-4 | - | 14 | TRBV7-2 | - | TGTGCCAGCAGCTCTCCCACCCAGCGGAACATTCAGTACTTC | CASSSPTQRNIQYF
TRBJ1-1 | - | 15 | TRBV6-1 | - | TGTGCCAGCAGTGAAGACCTTTTCAAGGGGTCTGAAGCTTTCTTT | CASSEDLFKGSEAFF
TRBJ1-1 | - | 14 | TRBV28 | - | TGTGCCAGCGGGGAGGGGGGGCCGAACACTGAAGCTTTCTTT | CASGEGGPNTEAFF
TRBJ1-1 | - | 14 | TRBV5-5 | once | TGTGCCAGCTTGGGGGAGGCCATGAACACTGAAGCTTTCTTT | CASLGEAMNTEAFF
TRBJ2-3 | - | 13 | TRBV10-3 | - | TGTGCCATCGGCGGCGGGAGCACAGATACGCAGTATTTT | CAIGGGSTDTQYF
TRBJ1-6 | TRBD1 | 16 | TRBV6-5 | - | TGTGCCAGCAGTTACTCGGGACAGGGGTCGGGGTCACCCCTCCACTTT | CASSYSGQGSGSPLHF
TRBJ2-1 | TRBD2 | 17 | TRBV6-2/TRBV6-3 | - | TGTGCCAGCAGTTCCCCCCGAACTAGCGGGAGTGTCCGGGAGCAGTTCTTC | CASSSPRTSGSVREQFF
TRBJ1-1 | - | 16 | TRBV19 | once | TGTGCCAGTAGTACCCAATTCGGGCGGGAGAACACTGAAGCTTTCTTT | CASSTQFGRENTEAFF